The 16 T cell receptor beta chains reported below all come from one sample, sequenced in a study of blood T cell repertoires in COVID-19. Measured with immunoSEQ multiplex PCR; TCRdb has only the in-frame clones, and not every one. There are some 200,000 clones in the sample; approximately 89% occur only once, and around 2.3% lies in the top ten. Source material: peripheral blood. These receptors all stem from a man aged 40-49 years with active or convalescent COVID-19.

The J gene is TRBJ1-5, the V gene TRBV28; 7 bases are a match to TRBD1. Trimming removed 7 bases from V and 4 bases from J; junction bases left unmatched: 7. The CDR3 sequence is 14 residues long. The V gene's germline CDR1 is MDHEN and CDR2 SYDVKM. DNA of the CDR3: TGTGCCAGCAAAACAGGGGTTATAAATCAGCCCCAGCATTTT. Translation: CASKTGVINQPQHF.

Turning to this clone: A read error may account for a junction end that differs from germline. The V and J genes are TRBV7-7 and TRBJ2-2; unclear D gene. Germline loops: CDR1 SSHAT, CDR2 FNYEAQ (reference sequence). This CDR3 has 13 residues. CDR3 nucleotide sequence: TGTGCTAGCAGCCCCACTTACACCGGGGAGCTGTTTTTT. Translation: CASSPTYTGELFF.

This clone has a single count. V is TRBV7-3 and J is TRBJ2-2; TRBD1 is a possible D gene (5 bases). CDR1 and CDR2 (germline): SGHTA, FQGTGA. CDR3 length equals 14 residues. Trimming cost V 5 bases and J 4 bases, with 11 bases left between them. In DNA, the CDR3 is TGTGCCAGCAGCCGTGGGGCGGCCACCGGGGAGCTGTTTTTT. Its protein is CASSRGAATGELFF.

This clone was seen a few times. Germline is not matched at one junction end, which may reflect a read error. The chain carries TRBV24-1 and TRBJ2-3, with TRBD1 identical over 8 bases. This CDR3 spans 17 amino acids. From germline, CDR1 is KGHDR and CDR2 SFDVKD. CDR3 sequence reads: CATSDARDFEGTGTQYF. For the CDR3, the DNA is TGTGCCACCAGTGATGCCCGGGACTTCGAAGGGACAGGTACGCAGTATTTT.

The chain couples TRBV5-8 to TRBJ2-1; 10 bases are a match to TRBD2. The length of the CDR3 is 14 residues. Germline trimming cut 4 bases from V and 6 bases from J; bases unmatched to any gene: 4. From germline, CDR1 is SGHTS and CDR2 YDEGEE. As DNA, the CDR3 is TGTGCCAGCAGCCAGGGACTAGCGACCAATGAGCAGTTCTTC. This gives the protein CASSQGLATNEQFF.

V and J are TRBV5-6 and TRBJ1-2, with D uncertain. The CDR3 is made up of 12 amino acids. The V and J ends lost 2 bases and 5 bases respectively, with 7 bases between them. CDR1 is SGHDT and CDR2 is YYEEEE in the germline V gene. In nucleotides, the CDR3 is TGTGCCAGCAGCTTAAATGAGTATGGCTACACCTTC. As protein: CASSLNEYGYTF.

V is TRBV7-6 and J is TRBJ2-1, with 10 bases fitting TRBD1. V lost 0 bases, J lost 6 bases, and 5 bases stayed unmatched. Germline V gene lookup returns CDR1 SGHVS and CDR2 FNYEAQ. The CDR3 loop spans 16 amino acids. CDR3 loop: CASSLAAGTGANEQFF. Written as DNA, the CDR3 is TGTGCCAGCAGCTTAGCCGCCGGGACAGGGGCCAATGAGCAGTTCTTC.

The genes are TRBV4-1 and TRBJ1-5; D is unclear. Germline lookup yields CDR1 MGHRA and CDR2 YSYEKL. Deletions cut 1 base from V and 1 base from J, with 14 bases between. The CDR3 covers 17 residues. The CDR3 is CASSQAPGQLSNQPQHF. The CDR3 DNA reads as TGCGCCAGCAGCCAAGCCCCGGGTCAGCTAAGCAATCAGCCCCAGCATTTT.

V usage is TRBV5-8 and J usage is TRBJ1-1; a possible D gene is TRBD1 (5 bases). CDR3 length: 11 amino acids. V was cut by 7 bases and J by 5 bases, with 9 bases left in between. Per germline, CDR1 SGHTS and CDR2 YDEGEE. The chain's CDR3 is CASWGETEAFF. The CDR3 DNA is TGTGCCAGCTGGGGGGAGACTGAAGCTTTCTTT.

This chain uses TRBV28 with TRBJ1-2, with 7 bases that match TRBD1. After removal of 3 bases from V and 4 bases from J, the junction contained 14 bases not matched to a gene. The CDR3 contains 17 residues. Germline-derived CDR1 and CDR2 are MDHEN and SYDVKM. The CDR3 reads CASSFDRVVVGGYGYTF. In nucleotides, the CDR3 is TGTGCCAGCAGTTTCGACAGGGTAGTAGTAGGGGGCTATGGCTACACCTTC.

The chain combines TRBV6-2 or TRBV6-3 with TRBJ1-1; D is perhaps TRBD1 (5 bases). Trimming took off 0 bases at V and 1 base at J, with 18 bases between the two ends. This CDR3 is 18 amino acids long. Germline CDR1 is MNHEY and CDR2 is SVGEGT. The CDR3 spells CASSYSIRDGASNTEAFF. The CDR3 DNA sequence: TGTGCCAGCAGTTACTCGATAAGGGATGGGGCCTCGAACACTGAAGCTTTCTTT.

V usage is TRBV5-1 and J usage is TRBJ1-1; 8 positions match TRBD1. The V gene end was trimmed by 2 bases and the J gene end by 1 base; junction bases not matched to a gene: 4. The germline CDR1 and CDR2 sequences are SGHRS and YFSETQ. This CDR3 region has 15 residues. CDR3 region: CASSFAGGRNTEAFF. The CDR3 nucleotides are TGCGCCAGCAGCTTCGCAGGGGGCAGGAACACTGAAGCTTTCTTT.

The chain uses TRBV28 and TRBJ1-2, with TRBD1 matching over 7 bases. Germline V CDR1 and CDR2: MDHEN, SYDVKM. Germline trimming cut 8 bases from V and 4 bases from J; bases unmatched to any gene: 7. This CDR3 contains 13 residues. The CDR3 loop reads CASCGGQAYGYTF. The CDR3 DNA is TGTGCCAGCTGTGGCGGACAGGCCTATGGCTACACCTTC.

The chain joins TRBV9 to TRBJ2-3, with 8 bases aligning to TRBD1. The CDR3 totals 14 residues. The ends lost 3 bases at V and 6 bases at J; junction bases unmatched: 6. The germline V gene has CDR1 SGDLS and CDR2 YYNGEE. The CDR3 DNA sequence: TGTGCCAGCAGCGACAGGGGGGTAGGTGATACGCAGTATTTT. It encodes CASSDRGVGDTQYF.

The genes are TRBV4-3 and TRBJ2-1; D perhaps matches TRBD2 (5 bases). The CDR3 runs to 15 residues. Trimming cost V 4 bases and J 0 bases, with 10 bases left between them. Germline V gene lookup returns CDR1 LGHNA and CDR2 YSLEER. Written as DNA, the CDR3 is TGCGCCAGCAGCCCTGGGAGTGGCTCCTACAATGAGCAGTTCTTC. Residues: CASSPGSGSYNEQFF.

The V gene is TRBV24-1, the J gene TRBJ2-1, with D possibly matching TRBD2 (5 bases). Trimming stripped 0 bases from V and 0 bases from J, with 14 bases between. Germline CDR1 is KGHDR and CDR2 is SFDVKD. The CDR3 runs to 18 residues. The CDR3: CATSDLESRSGSYNEQFF. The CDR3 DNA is TGTGCCACCAGTGATTTGGAGAGTCGGAGCGGCTCCTACAATGAGCAGTTCTTC.